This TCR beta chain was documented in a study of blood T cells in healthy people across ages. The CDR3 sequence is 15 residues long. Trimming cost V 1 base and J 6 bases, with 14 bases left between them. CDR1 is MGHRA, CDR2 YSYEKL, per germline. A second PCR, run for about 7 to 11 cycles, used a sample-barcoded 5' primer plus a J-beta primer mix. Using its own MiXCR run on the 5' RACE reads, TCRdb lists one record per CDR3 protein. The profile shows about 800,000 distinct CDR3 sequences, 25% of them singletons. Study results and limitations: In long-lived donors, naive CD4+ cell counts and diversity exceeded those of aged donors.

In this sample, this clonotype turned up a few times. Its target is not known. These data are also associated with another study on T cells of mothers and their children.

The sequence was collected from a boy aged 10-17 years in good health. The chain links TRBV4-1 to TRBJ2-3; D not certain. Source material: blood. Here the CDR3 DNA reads TGCGCCAGCAGCCAAGGCGGATGGGAAGTGGATACGCAGTATTTT. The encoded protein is CASSQGGWEVDTQYF.